This T cell receptor beta chain comes out of a study of CD8+CD57+ T cells in acquired aplastic anemia. As for the study in general: Sorted CD4+ and CD8+ cells yielded about 2.9 ug of DNA on average.

It was genomic DNA that served as the template for profiling TCR beta VDJ and CDR3. TCRdb used MiXCR to reprocess the reads, holding one entry per CDR3 protein. The table records some 200,000 distinct CDR3 sequences, about 60% of them present only once. Germline lookup yields CDR1 LNHDA and CDR2 SQIVND (reference sequence). V lost 8 bases to trimming and J lost 6 bases; unmatched junction nucleotides: 10. The CDR3 runs to 15 residues. Those patients picked for sequencing had displayed CD8+CD57+ cell expansion on flow cytometry. The sample comprised sorted CD4+, CD8+, or CD8+CD57+ T cells (not recorded which) from PBMCs. The sequence derives from a human donor with aplastic anemia. V usage is TRBV19 and J usage is TRBJ2-1; TRBD1 aligns across 10 bases. This chain's CDR3 is CASYLRDRGFNEQFF. The CDR3 DNA follows: TGTGCCAGTTACCTCCGGGACAGGGGTTTCAATGAGCAGTTCTTC.